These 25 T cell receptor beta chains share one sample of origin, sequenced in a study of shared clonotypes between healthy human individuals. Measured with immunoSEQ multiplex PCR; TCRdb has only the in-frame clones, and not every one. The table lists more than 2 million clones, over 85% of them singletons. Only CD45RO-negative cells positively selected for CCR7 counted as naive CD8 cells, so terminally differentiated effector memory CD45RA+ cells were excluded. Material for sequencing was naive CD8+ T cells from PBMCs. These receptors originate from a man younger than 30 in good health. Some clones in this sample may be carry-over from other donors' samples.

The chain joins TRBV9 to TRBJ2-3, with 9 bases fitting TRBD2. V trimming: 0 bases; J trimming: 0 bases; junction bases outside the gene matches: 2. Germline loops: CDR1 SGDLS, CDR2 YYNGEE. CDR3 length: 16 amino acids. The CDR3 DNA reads TGTGCCAGCAGCGTAGGGACTAGCGTAAGCACAGATACGCAGTATTTT. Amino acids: CASSVGTSVSTDTQYF.

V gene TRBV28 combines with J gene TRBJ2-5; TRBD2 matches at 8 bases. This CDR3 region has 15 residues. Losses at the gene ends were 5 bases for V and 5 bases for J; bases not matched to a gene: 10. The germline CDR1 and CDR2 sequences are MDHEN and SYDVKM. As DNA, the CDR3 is TGTGCCAGCAGTCCACGAGCGGGAGCGGGCGAGACCCAGTACTTC. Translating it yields CASSPRAGAGETQYF.

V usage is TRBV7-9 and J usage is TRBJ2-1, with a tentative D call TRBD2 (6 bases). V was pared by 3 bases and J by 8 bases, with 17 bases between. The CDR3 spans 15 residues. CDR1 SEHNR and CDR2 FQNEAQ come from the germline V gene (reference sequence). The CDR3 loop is CASSFLAWGRDEQFF. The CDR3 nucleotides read TGTGCCAGCAGCTTTCTAGCGTGGGGTAGAGATGAGCAGTTCTTC.

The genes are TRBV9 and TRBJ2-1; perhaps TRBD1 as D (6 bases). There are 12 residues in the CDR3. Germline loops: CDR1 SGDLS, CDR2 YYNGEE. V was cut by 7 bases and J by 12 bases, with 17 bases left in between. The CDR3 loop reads CASEGTPKGQFF. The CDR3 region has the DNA TGTGCCAGCGAGGGGACACCCAAGGGGCAGTTCTTC.

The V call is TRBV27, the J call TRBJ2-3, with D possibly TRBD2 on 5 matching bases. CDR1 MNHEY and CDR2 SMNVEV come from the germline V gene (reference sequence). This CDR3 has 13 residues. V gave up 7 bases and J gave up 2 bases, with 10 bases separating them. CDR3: CASMPGNTDTQYF. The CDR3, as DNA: TGTGCCAGCATGCCGGGAAACACAGATACGCAGTATTTT.

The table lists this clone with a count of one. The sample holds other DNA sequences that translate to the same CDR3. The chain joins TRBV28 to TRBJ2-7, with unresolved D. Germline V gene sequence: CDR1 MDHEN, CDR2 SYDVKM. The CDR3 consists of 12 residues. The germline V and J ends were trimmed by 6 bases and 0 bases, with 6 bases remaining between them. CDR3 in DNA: TGTGCCAGCAGCCCACACTCCTACGAGCAGTACTTC. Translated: CASSPHSYEQYF.

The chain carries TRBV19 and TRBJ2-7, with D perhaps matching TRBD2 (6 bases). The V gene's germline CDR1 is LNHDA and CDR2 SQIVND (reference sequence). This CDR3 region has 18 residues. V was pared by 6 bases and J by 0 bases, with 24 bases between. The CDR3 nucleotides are TGTGCCAGTAGCGTTGGTGCCTTTTGGACTACCCACTCCTACGAGCAGTACTTC. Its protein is CASSVGAFWTTHSYEQYF.

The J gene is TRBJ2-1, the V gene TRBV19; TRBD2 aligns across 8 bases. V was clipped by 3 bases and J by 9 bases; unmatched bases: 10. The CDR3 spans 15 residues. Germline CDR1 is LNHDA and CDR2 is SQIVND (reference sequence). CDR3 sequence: CASSIRAGAYAEQFF. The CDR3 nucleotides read TGTGCCAGTAGTATTAGAGCGGGAGCTTACGCTGAGCAGTTCTTC.

CDR3 sequence reads: CASFDRGLEQYF. The CDR3 DNA follows: TGTGCCAGCTTCGACAGGGGGCTAGAGCAGTACTTC. The rearrangement uses TRBV27 and TRBJ2-7; 10 bases agree with TRBD1. This CDR3 is 12 amino acids long. Germline V gives CDR1 MNHEY, CDR2 SMNVEV (reference sequence). The trim removed 8 bases at V and 7 bases at J, leaving 5 bases unmatched.

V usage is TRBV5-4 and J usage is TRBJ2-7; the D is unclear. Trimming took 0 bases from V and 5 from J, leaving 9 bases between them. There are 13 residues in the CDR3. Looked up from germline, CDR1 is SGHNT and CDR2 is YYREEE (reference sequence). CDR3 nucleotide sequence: TGTGCCAGCAGCTTGGAGGTAGGCGACGAGCAGTACTTC. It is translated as CASSLEVGDEQYF.

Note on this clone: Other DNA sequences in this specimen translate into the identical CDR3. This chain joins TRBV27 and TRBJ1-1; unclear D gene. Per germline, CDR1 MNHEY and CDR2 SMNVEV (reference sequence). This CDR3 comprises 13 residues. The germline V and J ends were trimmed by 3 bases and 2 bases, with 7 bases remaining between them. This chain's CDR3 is CASSFARNTEAFF. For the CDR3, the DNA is TGTGCCAGCAGTTTCGCGCGTAACACTGAAGCTTTCTTT.

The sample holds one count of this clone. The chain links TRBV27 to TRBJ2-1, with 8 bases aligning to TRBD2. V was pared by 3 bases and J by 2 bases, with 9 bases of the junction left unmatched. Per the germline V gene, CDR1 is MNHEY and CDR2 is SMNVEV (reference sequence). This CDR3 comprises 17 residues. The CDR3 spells CASSFSRSGIAYNEQFF. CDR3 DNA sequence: TGTGCCAGCAGTTTCTCGCGTAGCGGGATAGCCTACAATGAGCAGTTCTTC.

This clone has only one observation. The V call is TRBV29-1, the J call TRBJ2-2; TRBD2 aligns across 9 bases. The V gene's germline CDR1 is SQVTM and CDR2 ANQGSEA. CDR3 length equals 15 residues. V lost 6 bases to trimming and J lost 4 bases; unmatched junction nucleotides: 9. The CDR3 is CSVGREGLGTGELFF. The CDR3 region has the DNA TGCAGCGTGGGGCGGGAGGGCCTGGGCACCGGGGAGCTGTTTTTT.

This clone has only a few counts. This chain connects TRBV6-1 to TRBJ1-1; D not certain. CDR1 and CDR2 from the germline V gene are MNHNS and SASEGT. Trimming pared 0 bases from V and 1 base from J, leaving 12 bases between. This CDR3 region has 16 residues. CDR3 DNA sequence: TGTGCCAGCAGTGAAGCTGCACCCCCAGGGAACACTGAAGCTTTCTTT. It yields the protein CASSEAAPPGNTEAFF.

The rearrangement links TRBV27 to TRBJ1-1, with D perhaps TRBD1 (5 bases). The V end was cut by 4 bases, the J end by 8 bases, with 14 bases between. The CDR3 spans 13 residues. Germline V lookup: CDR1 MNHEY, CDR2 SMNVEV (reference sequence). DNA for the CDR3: TGTGCCAGCAGTTCTGGGACCTTTACCGAAGCTTTCTTT. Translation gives CASSSGTFTEAFF.

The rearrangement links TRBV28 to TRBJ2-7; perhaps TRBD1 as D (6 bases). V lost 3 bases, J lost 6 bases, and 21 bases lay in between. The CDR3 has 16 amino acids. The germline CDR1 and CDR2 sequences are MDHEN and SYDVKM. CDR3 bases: TGTGCCAGCAGTTTTGCACACCCAGGGGATTTAGGCGAGCAGTACTTC. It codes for CASSFAHPGDLGEQYF.

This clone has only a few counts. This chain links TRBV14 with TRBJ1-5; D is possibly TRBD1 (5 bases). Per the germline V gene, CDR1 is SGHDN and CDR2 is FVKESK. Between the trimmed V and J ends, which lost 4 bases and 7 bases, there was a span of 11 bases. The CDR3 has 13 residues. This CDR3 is CASSLGRTQPQHF. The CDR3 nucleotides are TGTGCCAGCAGCCTGGGGCGGACCCAGCCCCAGCATTTT.

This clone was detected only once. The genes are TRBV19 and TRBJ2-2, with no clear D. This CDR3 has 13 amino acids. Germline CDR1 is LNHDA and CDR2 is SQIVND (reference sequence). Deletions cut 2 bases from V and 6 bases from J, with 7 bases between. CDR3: CASSILSPGELFF. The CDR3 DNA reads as TGTGCCAGTAGTATACTCAGTCCCGGGGAGCTGTTTTTT.

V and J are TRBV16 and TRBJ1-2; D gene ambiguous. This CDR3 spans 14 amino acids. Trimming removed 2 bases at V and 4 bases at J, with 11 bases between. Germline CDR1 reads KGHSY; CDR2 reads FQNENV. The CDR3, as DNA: TGTGCCAGCAGCCAAGGTGTGGGGTCCTATGGCTACACCTTC. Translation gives CASSQGVGSYGYTF. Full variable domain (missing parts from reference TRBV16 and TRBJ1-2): GEEVAQTPKHLVRGEGQKAKLYCAPIKGHSYVFWYQQVLKNEFKFLISFQNENVFDETGMPKERFSAKCLPNSPCSLEIQATKLEDSAVYFCASSQGVGSYGYTFGSGTRLTVV.

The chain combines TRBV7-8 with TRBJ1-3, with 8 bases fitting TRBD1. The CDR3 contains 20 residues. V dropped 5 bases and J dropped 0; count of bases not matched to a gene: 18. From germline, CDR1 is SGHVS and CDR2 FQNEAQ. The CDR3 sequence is CASSIDRGYSSGGSGNTIYF. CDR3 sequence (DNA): TGTGCCAGCAGCATCGACAGGGGTTATTCCTCGGGTGGCTCTGGAAACACCATATATTTT. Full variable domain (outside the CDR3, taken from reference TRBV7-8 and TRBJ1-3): GAGVSQSPRYKVAKRGQDVALRCDPISGHVSLFWYQQALGQGPEFLTYFQNEAQLDKSGLPSDRFFAERPEGSVSTLKIQRTQQEDSAVYLCASSIDRGYSSGGSGNTIYFGEGSWLTVV.

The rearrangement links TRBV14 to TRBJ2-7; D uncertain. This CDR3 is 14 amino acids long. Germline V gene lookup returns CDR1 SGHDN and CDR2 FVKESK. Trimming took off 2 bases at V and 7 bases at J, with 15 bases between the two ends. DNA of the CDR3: TGTGCCAGCAGCCAATACTTGAACCTCAGGGAGCAGTACTTC. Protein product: CASSQYLNLREQYF.

CDR3 residues: CAWTAGFQHLRETQYF. The CDR3 bases are TGTGCCTGGACCGCAGGGTTTCAGCATCTACGGGAGACCCAGTACTTC. This sequence joins TRBV30 and TRBJ2-5; possible D gene TRBD1, 5 bases. CDR3 length: 16 residues. The germline V gene has CDR1 GTSNPN and CDR2 SVGIG (reference sequence). Trimming shortened V by 4 bases and J by 5 bases, and 23 bases separated the two germline ends.

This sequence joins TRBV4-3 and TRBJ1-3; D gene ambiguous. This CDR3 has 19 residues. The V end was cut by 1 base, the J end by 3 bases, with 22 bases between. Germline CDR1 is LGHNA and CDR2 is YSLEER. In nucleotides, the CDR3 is TGCGCCAGCAGCCAAGCCGTTCCTATAGGACCCTCTTTTGGAAACACCATATATTTT. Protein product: CASSQAVPIGPSFGNTIYF.

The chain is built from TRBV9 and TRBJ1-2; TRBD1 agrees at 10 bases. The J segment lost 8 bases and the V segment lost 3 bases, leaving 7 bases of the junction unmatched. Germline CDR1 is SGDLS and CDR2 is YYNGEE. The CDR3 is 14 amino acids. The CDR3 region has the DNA TGTGCCAGCAGCGGGGGACAGGGGTTCGGCGGCTACACCTTC. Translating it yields CASSGGQGFGGYTF.

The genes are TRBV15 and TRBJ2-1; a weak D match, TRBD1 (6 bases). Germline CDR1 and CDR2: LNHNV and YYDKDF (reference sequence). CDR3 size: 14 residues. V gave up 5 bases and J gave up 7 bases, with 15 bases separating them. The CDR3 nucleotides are TGTGCCACCAGCTGGGACATCACGGGGAATGAGCAGTTCTTC. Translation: CATSWDITGNEQFF.